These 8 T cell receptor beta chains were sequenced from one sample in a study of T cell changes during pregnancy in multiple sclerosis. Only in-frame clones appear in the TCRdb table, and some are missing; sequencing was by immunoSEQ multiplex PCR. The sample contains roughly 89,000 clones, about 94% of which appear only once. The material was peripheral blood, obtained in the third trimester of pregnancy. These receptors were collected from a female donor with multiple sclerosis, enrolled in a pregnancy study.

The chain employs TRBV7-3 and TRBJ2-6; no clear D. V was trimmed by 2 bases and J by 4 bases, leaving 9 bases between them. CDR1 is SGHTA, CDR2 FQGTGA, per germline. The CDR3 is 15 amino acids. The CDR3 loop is CASSLPLSGANVLTF. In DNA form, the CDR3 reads TGTGCCAGCAGCTTACCCCTCTCCGGGGCCAACGTCCTGACTTTC.

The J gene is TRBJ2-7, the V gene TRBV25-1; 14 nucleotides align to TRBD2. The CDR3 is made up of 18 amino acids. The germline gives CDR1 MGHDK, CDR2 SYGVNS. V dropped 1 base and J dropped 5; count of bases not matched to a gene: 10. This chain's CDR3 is CASSELGLAGVSSHEQYF. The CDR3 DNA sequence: TGTGCCAGCAGTGAATTGGGACTAGCGGGAGTGTCCAGCCACGAGCAGTACTTC.

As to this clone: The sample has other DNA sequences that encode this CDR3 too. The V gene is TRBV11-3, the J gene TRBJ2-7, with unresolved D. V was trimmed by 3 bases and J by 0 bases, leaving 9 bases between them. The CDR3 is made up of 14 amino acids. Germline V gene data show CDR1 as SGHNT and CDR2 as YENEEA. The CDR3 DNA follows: TGTGCCAGCAGCTTGGGTCCTAGCTCCTACGAGCAGTACTTC. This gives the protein CASSLGPSSYEQYF. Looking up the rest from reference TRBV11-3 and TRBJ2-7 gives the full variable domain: EAGVVQSPRYKIIEKKQPVAFWCNPISGHNTLYWYLQNLGQGPELLIRYENEEAVDDSQLPKDRFSAERLKGVDSTLKIQPAELGDSAVYLCASSLGPSSYEQYFGPGTRLTVT.

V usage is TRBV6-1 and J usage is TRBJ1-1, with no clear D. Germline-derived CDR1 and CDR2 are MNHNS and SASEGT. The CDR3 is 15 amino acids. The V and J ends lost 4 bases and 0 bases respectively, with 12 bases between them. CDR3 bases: TGTGCCAGCAGTGCTTACAGCTCCATGAACACTGAAGCTTTCTTT. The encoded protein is CASSAYSSMNTEAFF.

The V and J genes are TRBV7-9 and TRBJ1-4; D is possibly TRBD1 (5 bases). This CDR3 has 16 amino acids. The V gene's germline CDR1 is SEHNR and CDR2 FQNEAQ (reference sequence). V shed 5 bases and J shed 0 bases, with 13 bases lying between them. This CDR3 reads CASSKRQLATNEKLFF. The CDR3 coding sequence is TGTGCCAGCAGCAAGAGACAGCTTGCAACTAATGAAAAACTGTTTTTT.

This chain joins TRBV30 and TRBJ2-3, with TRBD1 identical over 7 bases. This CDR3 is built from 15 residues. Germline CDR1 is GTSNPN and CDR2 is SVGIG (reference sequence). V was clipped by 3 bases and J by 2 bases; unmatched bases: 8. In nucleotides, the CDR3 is TGTGCCTGGAGAAGGAGGACAGGTTACACAGATACGCAGTATTTT. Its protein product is CAWRRRTGYTDTQYF.

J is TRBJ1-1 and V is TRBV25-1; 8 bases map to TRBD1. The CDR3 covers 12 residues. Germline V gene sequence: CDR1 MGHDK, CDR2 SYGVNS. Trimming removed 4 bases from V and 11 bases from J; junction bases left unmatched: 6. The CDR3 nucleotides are TGTGCCAGCAGTGGCCAGGACAGGGCTGCTTTCTTT. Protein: CASSGQDRAAFF.

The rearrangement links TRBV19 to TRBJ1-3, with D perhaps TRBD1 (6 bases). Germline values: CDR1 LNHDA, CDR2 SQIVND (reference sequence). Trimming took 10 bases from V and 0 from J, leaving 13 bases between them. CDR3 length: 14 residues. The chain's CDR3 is CATVDRLSGNTIYF. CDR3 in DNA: TGTGCCACGGTGGACAGACTCTCTGGAAACACCATATATTTT.